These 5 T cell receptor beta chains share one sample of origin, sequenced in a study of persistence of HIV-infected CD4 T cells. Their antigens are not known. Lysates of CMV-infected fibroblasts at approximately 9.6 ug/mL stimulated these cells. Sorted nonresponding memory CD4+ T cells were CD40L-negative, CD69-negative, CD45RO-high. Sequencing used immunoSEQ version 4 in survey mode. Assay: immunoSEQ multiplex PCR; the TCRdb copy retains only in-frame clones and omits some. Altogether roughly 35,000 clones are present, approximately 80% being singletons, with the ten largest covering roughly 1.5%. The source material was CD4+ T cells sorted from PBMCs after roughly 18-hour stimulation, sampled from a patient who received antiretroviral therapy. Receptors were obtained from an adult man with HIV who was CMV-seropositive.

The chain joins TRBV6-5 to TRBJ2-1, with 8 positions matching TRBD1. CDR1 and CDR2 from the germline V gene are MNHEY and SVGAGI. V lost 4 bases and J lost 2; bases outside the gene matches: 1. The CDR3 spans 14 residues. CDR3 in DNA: TGTGCCAGCAGTTGGACAGGGACCTACAATGAGCAGTTCTTC. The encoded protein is CASSWTGTYNEQFF.

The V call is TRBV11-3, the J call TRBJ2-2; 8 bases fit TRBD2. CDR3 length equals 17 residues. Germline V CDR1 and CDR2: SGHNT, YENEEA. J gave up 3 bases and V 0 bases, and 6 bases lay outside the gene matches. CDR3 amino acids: CASSLDSSGAHTGELFF. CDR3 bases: TGTGCCAGCAGCTTAGATAGTAGCGGGGCCCACACCGGGGAGCTGTTTTTT.

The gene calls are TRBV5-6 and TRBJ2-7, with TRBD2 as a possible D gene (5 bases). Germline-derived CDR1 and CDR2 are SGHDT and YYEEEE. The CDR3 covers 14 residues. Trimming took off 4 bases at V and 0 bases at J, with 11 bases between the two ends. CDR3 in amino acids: CASSPSGSSYEQYF. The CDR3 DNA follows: TGTGCCAGCAGCCCCTCGGGATCCTCCTACGAGCAGTACTTC.

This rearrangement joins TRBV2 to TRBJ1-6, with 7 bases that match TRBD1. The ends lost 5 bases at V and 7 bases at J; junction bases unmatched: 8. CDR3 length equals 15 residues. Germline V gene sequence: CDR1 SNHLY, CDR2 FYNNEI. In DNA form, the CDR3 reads TGTGCCAGCAGTCTTTCCGGGACAGAAAATTCACCCCTCCACTTT. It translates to CASSLSGTENSPLHF.

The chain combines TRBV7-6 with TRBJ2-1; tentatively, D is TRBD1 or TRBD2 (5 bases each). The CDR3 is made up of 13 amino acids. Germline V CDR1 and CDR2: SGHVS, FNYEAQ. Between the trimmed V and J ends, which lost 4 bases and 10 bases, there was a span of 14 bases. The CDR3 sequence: CASSSSGPGEQFF. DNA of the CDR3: TGTGCCAGCAGCTCCTCGGGGCCGGGAGAGCAGTTCTTC.